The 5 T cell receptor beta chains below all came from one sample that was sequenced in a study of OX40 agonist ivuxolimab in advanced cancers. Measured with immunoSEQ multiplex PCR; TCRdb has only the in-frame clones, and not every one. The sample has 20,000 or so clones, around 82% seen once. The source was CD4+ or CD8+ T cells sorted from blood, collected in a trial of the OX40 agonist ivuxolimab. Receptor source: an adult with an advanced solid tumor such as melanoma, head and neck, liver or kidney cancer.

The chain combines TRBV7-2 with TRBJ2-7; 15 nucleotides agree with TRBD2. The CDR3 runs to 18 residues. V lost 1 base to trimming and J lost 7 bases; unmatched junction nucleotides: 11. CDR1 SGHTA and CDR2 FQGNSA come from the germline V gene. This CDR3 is CASSLVRTSGGALGEQYF. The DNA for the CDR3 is TGTGCCAGCAGCTTAGTTCGGACTAGCGGGGGGGCCTTAGGAGAGCAGTACTTC.

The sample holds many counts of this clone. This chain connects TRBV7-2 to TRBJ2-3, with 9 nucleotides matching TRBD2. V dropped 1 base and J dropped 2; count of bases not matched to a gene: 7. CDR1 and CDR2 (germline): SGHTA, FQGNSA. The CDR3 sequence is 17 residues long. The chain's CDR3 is CASSLVAGGPDTDTQYF. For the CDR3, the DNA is TGTGCCAGCAGCTTAGTGGCGGGGGGGCCTGACACAGATACGCAGTATTTT.

CDR3 loop: CASSQGFDYGYTF. The CDR3 nucleotides are TGTGCCAGCAGCCAGGGTTTCGACTATGGCTACACCTTC. The J gene is TRBJ1-2, the V gene TRBV7-9, with D perhaps TRBD1 (5 bases). Germline-derived CDR1 and CDR2 are SEHNR and FQNEAQ (reference sequence). The CDR3 loop spans 13 amino acids. V lost 5 bases and J 3 bases, leaving 10 bases between the germline ends.

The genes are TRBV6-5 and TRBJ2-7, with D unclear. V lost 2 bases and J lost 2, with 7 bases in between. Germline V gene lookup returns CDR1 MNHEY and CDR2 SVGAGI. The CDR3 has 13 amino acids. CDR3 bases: TGTGCCAGCAGTTACAGAAGGGCCTACGAGCAGTACTTC. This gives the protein CASSYRRAYEQYF.

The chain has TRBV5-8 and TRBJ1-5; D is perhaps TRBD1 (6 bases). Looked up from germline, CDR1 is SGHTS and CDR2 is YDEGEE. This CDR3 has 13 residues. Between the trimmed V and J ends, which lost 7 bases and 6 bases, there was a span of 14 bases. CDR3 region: CASEAGARQPQHF. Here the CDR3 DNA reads TGTGCCAGCGAGGCAGGGGCTCGTCAGCCCCAGCATTTT.